These 20 T cell receptor beta chains were sequenced from one sample in a study of cytomegalovirus exposure and HLA in healthy donors (dated by TCRdb to the late 2010s). Libraries were made using the immunoSEQ multiplex PCR assay. For the multiplex PCR, a mixture combining 60 forward primers for TCR Vbeta segments and 13 reverse primers for TCR Jbeta segments was used. In its TCRdb copy, this immuneACCESS table keeps in-frame sequences only and misses some clones. Where compared with another copy, unresolved V genes explain less than half of these, and the others have no known cause. A total of around 180,000 clones appear in this sample, roughly 78% of them only once. Approximately 0.69% of the sample is in the top ten clones. Material: PBMCs. Every receptor here comes from a woman in her 40s in good health and CMV-seronegative.

This chain joins TRBV6-6 and TRBJ1-5; 7 positions match TRBD1. The CDR3 spans 15 residues. With V trimmed by 2 bases and J by 4 bases, 5 bases remained unmatched. Germline V lookup: CDR1 MNHNY, CDR2 SVGAGI (reference sequence). DNA for the CDR3: TGTGCCAGCAGTTACCTGACAGGGTTTAATCAGCCCCAGCATTTT. Protein sequence: CASSYLTGFNQPQHF.

CDR3 sequence reads: CASSPMGTVKTSNQPQHF. The CDR3 DNA sequence: TGTGCCAGCTCACCGATGGGGACAGTAAAAACTAGCAATCAGCCCCAGCATTTT. The chain combines TRBV18 with TRBJ1-5; 7 bases line up with TRBD1. With 3 bases clipped from V and 0 bases from J, the junction kept 11 bases outside the gene matches. This CDR3 has 18 amino acids. CDR1 is KGHSH, CDR2 LQKENI, per germline.

The DNA of the CDR3 is TGCAGCGTTACTCCCGCCGGACAGGAGAACTATGGCTACACCTTC. Protein: CSVTPAGQENYGYTF. The chain has TRBV29-1 and TRBJ1-2, with 7 bases matching TRBD1. CDR1 SQVTM and CDR2 ANQGSEA come from the germline V gene. Trimming removed 5 bases from V and 2 bases from J; junction bases left unmatched: 11. This CDR3 is 15 amino acids long.

The count of this clone is one. The chain has TRBV5-1 and TRBJ2-1, with 7 nucleotides matching TRBD2. From germline, CDR1 is SGHRS and CDR2 YFSETQ. V shed 4 bases, J shed 4 bases, and the junction held 8 bases outside the gene matches. The CDR3 sequence is 15 residues long. The CDR3 here is CASSTGLPPYNEQFF. For the CDR3, the DNA is TGCGCCAGCAGCACGGGACTACCCCCATACAATGAGCAGTTCTTC.

The chain has TRBV30 and TRBJ2-3; possible D gene TRBD2, 6 bases. CDR1 GTSNPN and CDR2 SVGIG come from the germline V gene (reference sequence). The CDR3 spans 13 residues. V was clipped by 7 bases and J by 1 base, with 12 bases between them. The CDR3 region is CASTREGTDTQYF. The CDR3 nucleotides read TGTGCCTCGACTAGGGAAGGCACAGATACGCAGTATTTT.

The chain combines TRBV2 with TRBJ1-5; D is undetermined. Looked up from germline, CDR1 is SNHLY and CDR2 is FYNNEI. CDR3 length: 15 amino acids. The germline V and J ends were trimmed by 4 bases and 1 base, with 11 bases remaining between them. The CDR3 sequence: CASSVRGISNQPQHF. As DNA, the CDR3 is TGTGCCAGCAGTGTTCGCGGGATCAGCAATCAGCCCCAGCATTTT.

J is TRBJ1-1 and V is TRBV7-2; a possible D gene is TRBD1 (6 bases). Between the trimmed V and J ends, which lost 2 bases and 5 bases, there was a span of 12 bases. CDR3 length: 14 amino acids. Germline V gene sequence: CDR1 SGHTA, CDR2 FQGNSA. The CDR3 here is CASSLMTGGTEAFF. As DNA, the CDR3 is TGTGCCAGCAGCTTAATGACAGGAGGTACTGAAGCTTTCTTT.

This chain connects TRBV6-5 to TRBJ2-5, with 9 bases lining up with TRBD2. Losses at the gene ends were 7 bases for V and 5 bases for J; bases not matched to a gene: 5. CDR3 length: 13 residues. In germline, CDR1 is MNHEY, CDR2 SVGAGI. CDR3 nucleotide sequence: TGTGCCAGCAAGCGGGGGGCTATCGAGACCCAGTACTTC. Its protein is CASKRGAIETQYF.

The chain has TRBV19 and TRBJ1-5, with TRBD1 identical over 8 bases. There are 14 residues in the CDR3. J gave up 11 bases and V 4 bases, and 10 bases lay outside the gene matches. The germline V gene encodes CDR1 LNHDA and CDR2 SQIVND (reference sequence). Here the CDR3 reads CASSTSRTGRTQHF. The CDR3 nucleotides are TGTGCCAGTAGTACCTCCCGGACAGGGCGTACCCAGCATTTT. Supplemented by reference TRBV19 and TRBJ1-5, the full variable domain reads DGGITQSPKYLFRKEGQNVTLSCEQNLNHDAMYWYRQDPGQGLRLIYYSQIVNDFQKGDIAEGYSVSREKKESFPLTVTSAQKNPTAFYLCASSTSRTGRTQHFGDGTRLSIL.

This sequence joins TRBV2 and TRBJ2-1; a weak D match, TRBD2 (5 bases). The V gene lost 3 bases and the J gene lost 8 bases, with 8 bases spanning the gap. The CDR3 is 12 amino acids. CDR1 and CDR2 (germline): SNHLY, FYNNEI. Here the CDR3 DNA reads TGTGCCAGCAGTGAGGAGGATCATGAGCAGTTCTTC. Translating it yields CASSEEDHEQFF.

The V and J genes are TRBV9 and TRBJ2-7; possibly TRBD2 for D (5 bases). Deletions cut 4 bases from V and 1 base from J, with 9 bases between. Germline assignment: CDR1 SGDLS and CDR2 YYNGEE. This CDR3 region has 13 residues. For the CDR3, the DNA is TGTGCCAGCAGCACCGGGAATTCCTACGAGCAGTACTTC. Translation: CASSTGNSYEQYF.

The CDR3 bases are TGTGCCAGCAGTGCCATACGAGATGAGTACTTC. Translation: CASSAIRDEYF. The J gene is TRBJ2-5, the V gene TRBV6-1; D unresolved. CDR3 length: 11 residues. CDR1 is MNHNS, CDR2 SASEGT, per germline. V was cut by 4 bases and J by 12 bases, with 12 bases left in between.

V usage is TRBV6-1 and J usage is TRBJ2-7; TRBD1 aligns across 7 bases. Unmatched junction bases numbered 4, after V lost 6 bases and J lost 2 bases. From germline, CDR1 is MNHNS and CDR2 SASEGT. The CDR3 sequence is 13 residues long. The CDR3 nucleotides are TGTGCCAGCAGGGAACAGGGGACCTACGAGCAGTACTTC. Residues: CASREQGTYEQYF.

The rearrangement links TRBV7-2 to TRBJ2-3; 14 nucleotides align to TRBD2. CDR3 length: 19 amino acids. CDR1 and CDR2 (germline): SGHTA, FQGNSA. V lost 1 base to trimming and J lost 4 bases; unmatched junction nucleotides: 10. In DNA form, the CDR3 reads TGTGCCAGCAGCTTAGTCTCCGGGACTAGCGGGGGAGTACCAGATACGCAGTATTTT. It codes for CASSLVSGTSGGVPDTQYF.

The V gene is TRBV6-6, the J gene TRBJ2-2; the D gene is possibly TRBD1 (6 bases). Germline-derived CDR1 and CDR2 are MNHNY and SVGAGI (reference sequence). Trimming pared 5 bases from V and 6 bases from J, leaving 13 bases between. The CDR3 loop spans 14 amino acids. The CDR3 protein is CASSQQGLAGELFF. The CDR3 nucleotides read TGTGCCAGCAGTCAACAGGGTTTGGCCGGGGAGCTGTTTTTT.

There are a few counts of this clone. The rearrangement joins TRBV30 to TRBJ1-6; 9 positions match TRBD1. V lost 0 bases, J lost 13 bases, and 10 bases stayed unmatched. The CDR3 consists of 15 residues. Germline V gene sequence: CDR1 GTSNPN, CDR2 SVGIG (reference sequence). The CDR3 DNA is TGTGCCTGGAGTGTCCCGGGACAGGGAGTAAGCCCCCTCCACTTT. Translated: CAWSVPGQGVSPLHF.

The gene calls are TRBV7-9 and TRBJ2-1, with 8 positions matching TRBD2. Germline trimming cut 8 bases from V and 10 bases from J; bases unmatched to any gene: 7. Germline loops: CDR1 SEHNR, CDR2 FQNEAQ (reference sequence). This CDR3 has 12 residues. The CDR3 nucleotides read TGTGCCAGCGGGACTAGGATTGGGGAGCAGTTCTTC. It encodes CASGTRIGEQFF.

This sequence joins TRBV5-1 and TRBJ1-1, with D possibly matching TRBD1 (6 bases). Germline loops: CDR1 SGHRS, CDR2 YFSETQ. Trimming left V 0 bases short and J 4 bases short, with 13 bases between. The CDR3 sequence is 15 residues long. Here the CDR3 reads CASSLDGGASTEAFF. CDR3 DNA: TGCGCCAGCAGCTTGGATGGGGGGGCGAGCACTGAAGCTTTCTTT.

The V gene is TRBV5-6, the J gene TRBJ1-2; the match to TRBD1 covers 7 bases. The J segment lost 3 bases and the V segment lost 2 bases, leaving 7 bases of the junction unmatched. This CDR3 is built from 15 residues. Germline V lookup: CDR1 SGHDT, CDR2 YYEEEE. CDR3 amino acids: CASSFRDRTHYGYTF. DNA for the CDR3: TGTGCCAGCAGCTTCCGGGACAGAACTCACTATGGCTACACCTTC.

This clone came up a few times. V gene TRBV6-4 combines with J gene TRBJ2-3; D gene unclear. In germline, CDR1 is MRHNA, CDR2 SNTAGT. The CDR3 extends over 15 amino acids. The V end lost 0 bases, the J end lost 6 bases, and 13 bases lay between the germline ends. CDR3 amino acids: CASSDSNRGGDTQYF. DNA for the CDR3: TGTGCCAGCAGTGACTCGAATAGAGGTGGTGATACGCAGTATTTT.